This T cell receptor (beta chain) was sequenced during a study of T cell repertoires in cytomegalovirus infection. As for the study in general: Public TCR beta signature analysis indicated the presence of both CMV infection and matching HLA type.

V dropped 3 bases and J dropped 3 bases, with 16 bases sitting between them. The CDR3 is 16 amino acids. Germline V gene lookup returns CDR1 SGHDT and CDR2 YYEEEE. Findings of the study overall: Cumulated frequencies of public TCR beta families served to identify carriers of CMV plus the relevant HLA. Across the ex vivo response, the dominant clonotypes were HLA-C-restricted CMV-specific TCR beta clonotypes.

There are many counts of this clonotype. Antigen specificity is unknown. TCRdb fed the reads into MiXCR, producing one record per CDR3 protein. The sample yields some 130,000 distinct CDR3 sequences, roughly 9% seen once. Sequenced input: PBMCs. This TCR derives from a human donor in good health (CMV status not recorded). Some clones in this sample may be carry-over from other donors' samples. This chain links TRBV5-6 with TRBJ2-1; D might be TRBD1 or TRBD2, each matching 5 bases. This chain's CDR3 is CASSWDRDTVYNEQFF. For the CDR3, the DNA is TGTGCCAGCAGCTGGGACCGGGATACCGTCTACAATGAGCAGTTCTTC.